Listed below are T cell receptor beta chains from one sample, sequenced in a study of blood T cells in healthy people across ages. TCRdb redid the calling of the 5' RACE reads with MiXCR, one entry per CDR3 protein. This table has hundreds of thousands of distinct CDR3 sequences, roughly three fifths appearing once. Sequenced sample: blood. The source of these receptors is a man aged 60-69 years in good health. Each CDR3 is given with its conserved first and last residue. D genes are given only for firm matches. Expanded clones are given a class, and other clones once, few, many or no size at all.

J gene: TRBJ2-3; D gene: NA; V gene: TRBV29-1; clone size: NA; CDR3 protein: CSVQALGDTQYF; CDR3 DNA: TGCAGCGTTCAAGCCTTGGGGGATACGCAGTATTTT
J gene: TRBJ2-7; D gene: TRBD1; V gene: TRBV20-1; clone size: NA; CDR3 protein: CSARRPGTVHEQYF; CDR3 DNA: TGCAGTGCTAGACGCCCCGGGACAGTCCACGAGCAGTACTTC
J gene: TRBJ2-7; D gene: NA; V gene: TRBV7-2; clone size: few; CDR3 protein: CASRGGVSSYEQYF; CDR3 DNA: TGTGCCAGTAGGGGGGGGGTCAGCTCCTACGAGCAGTACTTC
J gene: TRBJ1-4; D gene: NA; V gene: TRBV28; clone size: once; CDR3 protein: CASSSPTGISGREKLFF; CDR3 DNA: TGTGCCAGCAGTTCGCCCACGGGGATATCGGGTCGTGAAAAACTGTTTTTT
J gene: TRBJ2-5; D gene: NA; V gene: TRBV6-1; clone size: NA; CDR3 protein: CASSEAGGRVGETQYF; CDR3 DNA: TGTGCCAGCAGTGAAGCAGGAGGGCGCGTTGGAGAGACCCAGTACTTC
J gene: TRBJ2-7; D gene: TRBD1; V gene: TRBV11-2; clone size: NA; CDR3 protein: CASSLLQGAYEQYF; CDR3 DNA: TGTGCCAGCAGCTTATTGCAGGGGGCCTACGAGCAGTACTTC
J gene: TRBJ1-3; D gene: NA; V gene: TRBV7-2; clone size: NA; CDR3 protein: CASSQQAHSGNTIYF; CDR3 DNA: TGTGCCAGCAGCCAACAGGCCCACTCTGGAAACACCATATATTTT
J gene: TRBJ2-5; D gene: TRBD1; V gene: TRBV7-4; clone size: NA; CDR3 protein: CASSLPRDRGRGETQYF; CDR3 DNA: TGTGCCAGCAGCTTACCGCGGGACAGGGGGCGAGGAGAGACCCAGTACTTC
J gene: TRBJ2-1; D gene: NA; V gene: TRBV12-3/TRBV12-4; clone size: NA; CDR3 protein: CASSSAPGQQFF; CDR3 DNA: TGTGCCAGCAGTTCCGCTCCAGGTCAGCAGTTCTTC
J gene: TRBJ2-3; D gene: TRBD1; V gene: TRBV24-1; clone size: many; CDR3 protein: CATSDREGSRDTQYF; CDR3 DNA: TGTGCCACGAGCGACAGGGAAGGGTCTCGAGATACGCAGTATTTT
J gene: TRBJ2-1; D gene: NA; V gene: TRBV18; clone size: NA; CDR3 protein: CASSLSQGYNEQFF; CDR3 DNA: TGTGCCAGCTCACTATCACAGGGCTACAATGAGCAGTTCTTC
J gene: TRBJ2-5; D gene: TRBD1; V gene: TRBV20-1; clone size: NA; CDR3 protein: CSAGDETGTGEETQYF; CDR3 DNA: TGCAGTGCCGGGGACGAAACCGGGACAGGCGAAGAGACCCAGTACTTC
J gene: TRBJ2-1; D gene: NA; V gene: TRBV27; clone size: NA; CDR3 protein: CASSLSPSVGSIGEQFF; CDR3 DNA: TGTGCCAGCAGTTTATCCCCTAGCGTTGGGTCAATCGGCGAGCAGTTCTTC
J gene: TRBJ1-2; D gene: NA; V gene: TRBV6-6; clone size: NA; CDR3 protein: CASSYYGYTF; CDR3 DNA: TGTGCCAGCAGTTACTACGGCTACACCTTC
J gene: TRBJ2-1; D gene: TRBD2; V gene: TRBV27; clone size: NA; CDR3 protein: CASSAQRGGHNEQFF; CDR3 DNA: TGTGCCAGCAGTGCCCAGCGGGGGGGCCACAATGAGCAGTTCTTC
J gene: TRBJ1-6; D gene: TRBD1; V gene: TRBV25-1; clone size: many; CDR3 protein: CASSPHRGSYNSPLHF; CDR3 DNA: TGTGCCAGCAGTCCCCACAGGGGTTCCTATAATTCACCCCTCCACTTT
J gene: TRBJ2-1; D gene: NA; V gene: TRBV2; clone size: few; CDR3 protein: CATEPPELYNEQFF; CDR3 DNA: TGTGCCACCGAACCCCCGGAGCTTTACAATGAGCAGTTCTTC
J gene: TRBJ1-4; D gene: NA; V gene: TRBV20-1; clone size: NA; CDR3 protein: CSARDRRGSGEKLFF; CDR3 DNA: TGCAGTGCTAGAGATAGGAGAGGGAGTGGGGAAAAACTGTTTTTT
J gene: TRBJ2-3; D gene: TRBD2; V gene: TRBV20-1; clone size: NA; CDR3 protein: CSAPLAGVQGTQYF; CDR3 DNA: TGCAGTGCCCCACTAGCGGGGGTGCAAGGGACGCAGTATTTT
J gene: TRBJ2-3; D gene: TRBD2; V gene: TRBV14; clone size: once; CDR3 protein: CASSQWTSGASTDTQYF; CDR3 DNA: TGTGCCAGCAGCCAATGGACTAGCGGGGCTAGCACAGATACGCAGTATTTT
J gene: TRBJ1-5; D gene: TRBD1; V gene: TRBV18; clone size: NA; CDR3 protein: CASSPGTGREPQHF; CDR3 DNA: TGTGCCAGCTCACCGGGGACAGGGCGGGAGCCCCAGCATTTT
J gene: TRBJ2-5; D gene: TRBD2; V gene: TRBV5-1; clone size: NA; CDR3 protein: CASSSEAGGYSETQYF; CDR3 DNA: TGCGCCAGCAGCTCCGAAGCGGGGGGGTACTCAGAGACCCAGTACTTC
J gene: TRBJ2-5; D gene: NA; V gene: TRBV5-1; clone size: NA; CDR3 protein: CASSDEATQYF; CDR3 DNA: TGCGCCAGCAGCGACGAAGCGACCCAGTACTTC
J gene: TRBJ1-2; D gene: NA; V gene: TRBV12-5; clone size: NA; CDR3 protein: CASGTPGLLYGYTF; CDR3 DNA: TGTGCTAGTGGTACTCCAGGTCTACTCTATGGCTACACCTTC
J gene: TRBJ2-1; D gene: TRBD2; V gene: TRBV20-1; clone size: NA; CDR3 protein: CSAMTSGVVGREQFF; CDR3 DNA: TGCAGTGCCATGACTAGCGGGGTTGTTGGGCGTGAGCAGTTCTTC
J gene: TRBJ1-2; D gene: NA; V gene: TRBV19; clone size: NA; CDR3 protein: CASTEWDSTNYGYTF; CDR3 DNA: TGTGCCAGTACCGAGTGGGATAGCACTAACTATGGCTACACCTTC
J gene: TRBJ2-7; D gene: TRBD2; V gene: TRBV20-1; clone size: NA; CDR3 protein: CSARPSRTSVGDEQYF; CDR3 DNA: TGCAGTGCTAGACCCTCAAGGACTAGCGTTGGGGACGAGCAGTACTTC
J gene: TRBJ1-2; D gene: TRBD1; V gene: TRBV5-1; clone size: few; CDR3 protein: CASRSYGGTDYGYTF; CDR3 DNA: TGCGCCAGCAGATCATACGGCGGGACAGACTATGGCTACACCTTC
J gene: TRBJ1-1; D gene: NA; V gene: TRBV7-2; clone size: NA; CDR3 protein: CASSFIRQNTEAFF; CDR3 DNA: TGTGCCAGCAGCTTCATTAGACAGAACACTGAAGCTTTCTTT
J gene: TRBJ1-2; D gene: NA; V gene: TRBV15; clone size: NA; CDR3 protein: CATSSAQGRNGYTF; CDR3 DNA: TGTGCCACCAGCAGTGCCCAGGGGAGGAATGGCTACACCTTC
J gene: TRBJ2-7; D gene: NA; V gene: TRBV7-8; clone size: once; CDR3 protein: CASSSERREVPDEQYF; CDR3 DNA: TGTGCCAGCAGCTCTGAACGCAGGGAAGTCCCCGACGAGCAGTACTTC
J gene: TRBJ2-5; D gene: TRBD2; V gene: TRBV28; clone size: NA; CDR3 protein: CASKGGGAFPETQYF; CDR3 DNA: TGTGCCAGCAAGGGCGGGGGGGCATTTCCAGAGACCCAGTACTTC
J gene: TRBJ2-5; D gene: TRBD1; V gene: TRBV5-1; clone size: NA; CDR3 protein: CASRSSPGQYQETQYF; CDR3 DNA: TGCGCCAGCAGGAGTTCTCCGGGACAGTACCAAGAGACCCAGTACTTC
J gene: TRBJ2-5; D gene: NA; V gene: TRBV4-2; clone size: NA; CDR3 protein: CASSQGGAQETQYF; CDR3 DNA: TGTGCCAGCAGCCAAGGGGGAGCTCAAGAGACCCAGTACTTC
J gene: TRBJ2-3; D gene: TRBD2; V gene: TRBV10-3; clone size: NA; CDR3 protein: CAISDGTRTDTQYF; CDR3 DNA: TGTGCCATCAGTGATGGGACTAGGACAGATACGCAGTATTTT
J gene: TRBJ2-7; D gene: TRBD2; V gene: TRBV6-1; clone size: many; CDR3 protein: CASRLFPSGGPKTYEQYF; CDR3 DNA: TGTGCCAGCAGGTTGTTTCCTAGCGGGGGGCCAAAAACCTACGAGCAGTACTTC
J gene: TRBJ1-5; D gene: NA; V gene: TRBV2; clone size: NA; CDR3 protein: CASSARNSNQPQHF; CDR3 DNA: TGTGCCAGCAGTGCCAGGAATAGCAATCAGCCCCAGCATTTT
J gene: TRBJ2-3; D gene: TRBD1; V gene: TRBV5-1; clone size: NA; CDR3 protein: CASSFQGDTDTQYF; CDR3 DNA: TGCGCCAGCAGCTTCCAGGGGGATACAGATACGCAGTATTTT
J gene: TRBJ1-2; D gene: NA; V gene: TRBV2; clone size: once; CDR3 protein: CASSSDRYYGYTF; CDR3 DNA: TGTGCCAGCAGCTCTGACAGGTACTATGGCTACACCTTC
J gene: TRBJ1-3; D gene: TRBD1; V gene: TRBV6-1; clone size: NA; CDR3 protein: CASSEARTGTGNTIYF; CDR3 DNA: TGTGCCAGCAGTGAAGCCCGGACAGGGACTGGAAACACCATATATTTT
J gene: TRBJ2-1; D gene: TRBD2; V gene: TRBV6-4; clone size: NA; CDR3 protein: CASSDSPAGYSYNEQFF; CDR3 DNA: TGTGCCAGCAGTGACTCTCCAGCGGGGTACTCCTACAATGAGCAGTTCTTC
J gene: TRBJ1-2; D gene: NA; V gene: TRBV10-3; clone size: few; CDR3 protein: CAISESAEGYTF; CDR3 DNA: TGTGCCATCAGTGAGTCCGCGGAAGGCTACACCTTC
J gene: TRBJ2-3; D gene: NA; V gene: TRBV20-1; clone size: NA; CDR3 protein: CSVPRESYTQYF; CDR3 DNA: TGCAGTGTCCCGCGCGAATCGTATACGCAGTATTTT
J gene: TRBJ2-3; D gene: NA; V gene: TRBV5-1; clone size: once; CDR3 protein: CASSLQGPDTDTQYF; CDR3 DNA: TGCGCCAGCAGCTTGCAGGGGCCGGACACAGATACGCAGTATTTT
J gene: TRBJ2-7; D gene: NA; V gene: TRBV5-1; clone size: NA; CDR3 protein: CASSRDTRGDYEQYF; CDR3 DNA: TGCGCCAGCAGCCGTGATACGAGGGGCGACTACGAGCAGTACTTC
J gene: TRBJ1-4; D gene: NA; V gene: TRBV27; clone size: few; CDR3 protein: CASSPAATNEKLFF; CDR3 DNA: TGTGCCAGCAGTCCGGCAGCGACTAATGAAAAACTGTTTTTT